The 5 T cell receptor beta chains reported below all come from one sample, sequenced in a study of T cells in women clearing cervical HPV infection. Profiled with immunoSEQ multiplex PCR; TCRdb holds only in-frame clones, not every one. The table for this sample gives 45,000 to 55,000 clones. What was sequenced was blood buffy coat. The receptor set was obtained from a woman aged 18 to 69 with a cervical HPV16 infection that either progressed to CIN3+ or cleared (not recorded which).

Details on this clone: The CDR3 end falls 3 residues outside the read, so it is completed with the germline J gene. The chain joins TRBV20-1 to TRBJ2-2; unclear D gene. The CDR3 covers 15 residues. In germline, CDR1 is DFQATT, CDR2 SNEGSKA (reference sequence). The CDR3 protein is CSASDWAGFNEKLFF. The sequenced part of the CDR3 DNA is TGCAGTGCTTCAGATTGGGCAGGTTTTAATGAAAAG.

As regards this clone: The CDR3 end falls 3 residues outside the read, so it is completed with the germline J gene. The rearrangement links TRBV19 to TRBJ2-7, with TRBD1 as a possible D gene (6 bases). There are 13 residues in the CDR3. The ends were cut back, 3 bases at V and 5 bases at J, with 11 bases in the middle. Germline-derived CDR1 and CDR2 are LNHDA and SQIVND (reference sequence). The part of the CDR3 DNA that was read is TGTGCCAGTAGTATCATAGGGGGAAACGAG. It yields the protein CASSIIGGNE. The full CDR3 is CASSIIGGNEQYF.

In regard to this clone: Read data end 3 residues before the CDR3 end; the end is taken from the germline J gene. The J gene is TRBJ2-7, the V gene TRBV4-1; tentatively, D is TRBD1 (5 bases). Between the trimmed V and J ends, which lost 0 bases and 4 bases, there was a span of 16 bases. This CDR3 spans 16 amino acids. The germline V gene encodes CDR1 MGHRA and CDR2 YSYEKL. CDR3 protein: CASSQDMGQIRYEQYF. The DNA read from the CDR3 is TGCGCCAGCAGCCAAGATATGGGGCAAATCAGATACGAG.

A remark on this clone: The CDR3 end lies 3 residues beyond the end of the read and is filled in from the germline J gene. This chain links TRBV12-3 or TRBV12-4 with TRBJ2-3, with D possibly TRBD1 on 6 matching bases. The CDR3 consists of 13 residues. Between the trimmed V and J ends, which lost 5 bases and 6 bases, there was a span of 12 bases. Incomplete CDR3 DNA: TGTGCCAGCAGTCCAAACAGGGTCGATACG. It specifies CASSPNRVDT. The entire CDR3 is CASSPNRVDTQYF.

Points on this clone: The read terminates 3 residues before the CDR3 end, so the remaining end is supplied by the germline J gene. V gene TRBV2 combines with J gene TRBJ1-1; 10 bases align to TRBD1. V shed 6 bases and J 6 bases; nucleotides not matched to a gene: 7. Per germline, CDR1 SNHLY and CDR2 FYNNEI. The CDR3 consists of 14 residues. Here the CDR3 reads CASSRQGALAEAFF. Incomplete CDR3 DNA: TGTGCCAGCAGCCGACAGGGGGCATTAGCTGAA.